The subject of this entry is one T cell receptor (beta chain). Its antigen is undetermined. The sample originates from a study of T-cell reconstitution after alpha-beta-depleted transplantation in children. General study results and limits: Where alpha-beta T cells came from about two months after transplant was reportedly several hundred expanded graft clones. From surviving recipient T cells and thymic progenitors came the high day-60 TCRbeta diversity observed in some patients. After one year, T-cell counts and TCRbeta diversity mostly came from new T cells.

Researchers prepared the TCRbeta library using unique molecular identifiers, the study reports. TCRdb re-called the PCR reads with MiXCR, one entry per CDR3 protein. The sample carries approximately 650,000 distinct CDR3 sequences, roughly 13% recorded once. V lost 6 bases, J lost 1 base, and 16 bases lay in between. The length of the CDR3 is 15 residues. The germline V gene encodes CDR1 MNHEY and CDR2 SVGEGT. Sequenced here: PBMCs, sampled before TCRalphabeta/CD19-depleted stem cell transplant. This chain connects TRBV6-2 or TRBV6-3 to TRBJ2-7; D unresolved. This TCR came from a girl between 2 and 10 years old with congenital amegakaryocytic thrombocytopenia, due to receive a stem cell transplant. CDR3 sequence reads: CASSPPGATSYEQYF. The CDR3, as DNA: TGTGCCAGCAGCCCGCCGGGTGCGACTTCCTACGAGCAGTACTTC.